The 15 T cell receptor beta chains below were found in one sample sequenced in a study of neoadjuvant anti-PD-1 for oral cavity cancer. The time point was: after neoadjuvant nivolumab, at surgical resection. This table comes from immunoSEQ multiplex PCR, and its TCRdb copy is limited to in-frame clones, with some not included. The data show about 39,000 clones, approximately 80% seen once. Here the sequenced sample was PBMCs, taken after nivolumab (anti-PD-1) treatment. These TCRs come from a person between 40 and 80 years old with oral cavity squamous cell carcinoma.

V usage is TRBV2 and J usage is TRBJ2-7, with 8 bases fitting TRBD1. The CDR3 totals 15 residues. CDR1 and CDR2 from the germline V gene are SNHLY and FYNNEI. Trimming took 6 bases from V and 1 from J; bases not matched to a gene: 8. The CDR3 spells CASRTQGARSYEQYF. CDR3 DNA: TGTGCCAGCAGGACGCAGGGGGCGAGGTCCTACGAGCAGTACTTC.

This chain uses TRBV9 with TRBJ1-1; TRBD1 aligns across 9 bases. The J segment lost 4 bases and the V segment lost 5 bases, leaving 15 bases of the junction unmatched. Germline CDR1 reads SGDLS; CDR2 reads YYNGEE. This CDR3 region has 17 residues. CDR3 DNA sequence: TGTGCCAGCAGTTCCGGGACAGGGAGTGTGAGAAGCACTGAAGCTTTCTTT. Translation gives CASSSGTGSVRSTEAFF.

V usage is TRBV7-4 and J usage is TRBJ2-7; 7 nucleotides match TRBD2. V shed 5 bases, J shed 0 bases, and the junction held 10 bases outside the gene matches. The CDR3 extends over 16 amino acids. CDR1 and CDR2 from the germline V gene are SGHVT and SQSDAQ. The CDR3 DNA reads TGTGCCAGCAGCCCTCGAAAAGCGGGGTTCTCCTACGAGCAGTACTTC. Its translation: CASSPRKAGFSYEQYF.

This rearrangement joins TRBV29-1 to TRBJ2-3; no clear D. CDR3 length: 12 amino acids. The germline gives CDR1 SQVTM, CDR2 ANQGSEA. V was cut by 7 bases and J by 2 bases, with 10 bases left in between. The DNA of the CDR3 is TGCAGCGCTGTTCTAACCACAGATACGCAGTATTTT. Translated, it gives CSAVLTTDTQYF.

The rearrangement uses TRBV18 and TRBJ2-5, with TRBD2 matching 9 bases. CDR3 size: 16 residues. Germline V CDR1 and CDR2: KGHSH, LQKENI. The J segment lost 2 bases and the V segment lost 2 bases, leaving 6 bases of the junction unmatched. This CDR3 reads CASSPIVAGDQETQYF. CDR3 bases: TGTGCCAGCTCACCAATAGTAGCGGGGGATCAAGAGACCCAGTACTTC.

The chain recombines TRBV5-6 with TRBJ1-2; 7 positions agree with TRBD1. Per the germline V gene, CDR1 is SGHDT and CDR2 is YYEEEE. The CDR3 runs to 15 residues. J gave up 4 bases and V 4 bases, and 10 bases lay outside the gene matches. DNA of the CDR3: TGTGCCAGCAGCGACCCGACAGGGTTCAGCTATGGCTACACCTTC. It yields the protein CASSDPTGFSYGYTF. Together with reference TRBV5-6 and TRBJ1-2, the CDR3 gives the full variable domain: DAGVTQSPTHLIKTRGQQVTLRCSPKSGHDTVSWYQQALGQGPQFIFQYYEEEERQRGNFPDRFSGHQFPNYSSELNVNALLLGDSALYLCASSDPTGFSYGYTFGSGTRLTVV.

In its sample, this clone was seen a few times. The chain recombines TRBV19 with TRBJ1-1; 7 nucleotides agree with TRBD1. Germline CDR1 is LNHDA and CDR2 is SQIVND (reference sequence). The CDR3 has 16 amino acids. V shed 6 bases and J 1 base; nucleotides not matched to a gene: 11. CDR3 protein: CASSPRAGGRNTEAFF. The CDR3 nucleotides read TGTGCCAGTAGCCCCCGGGCAGGGGGTCGGAACACTGAAGCTTTCTTT.

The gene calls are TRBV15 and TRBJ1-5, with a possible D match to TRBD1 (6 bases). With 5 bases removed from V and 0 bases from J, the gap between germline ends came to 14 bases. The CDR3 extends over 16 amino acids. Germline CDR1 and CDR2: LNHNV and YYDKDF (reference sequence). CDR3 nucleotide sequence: TGTGCCACCAGCGCCGGACAGTTAAATAGCAATCAGCCCCAGCATTTT. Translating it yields CATSAGQLNSNQPQHF. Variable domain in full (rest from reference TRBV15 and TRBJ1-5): DAMVIQNPRYQVTQFGKPVTLSCSQTLNHNVMYWYQQKSSQAPKLLFHYYDKDFNNEADTPDNFQSRRPNTSFCFLDIRSPGLGDTAMYLCATSAGQLNSNQPQHFGDGTRLSIL.

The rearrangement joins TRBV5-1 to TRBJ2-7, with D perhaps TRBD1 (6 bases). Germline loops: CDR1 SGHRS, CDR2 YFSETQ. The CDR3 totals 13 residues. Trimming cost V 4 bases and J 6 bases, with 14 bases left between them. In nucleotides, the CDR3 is TGCGCCAGCAGCCCCTTCCGGACAGCCGAGCAGTACTTC. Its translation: CASSPFRTAEQYF.

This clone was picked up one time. The CDR3 sequence: CASNSQGANQPQHF. For the CDR3, the DNA is TGTGCCAGCAACTCCCAGGGGGCGAATCAGCCCCAGCATTTT. V usage is TRBV2 and J usage is TRBJ1-5; 8 nucleotides align to TRBD1. CDR1 SNHLY and CDR2 FYNNEI come from the germline V gene. The CDR3 length is 14 residues. J gave up 4 bases and V 7 bases, and 6 bases lay outside the gene matches.

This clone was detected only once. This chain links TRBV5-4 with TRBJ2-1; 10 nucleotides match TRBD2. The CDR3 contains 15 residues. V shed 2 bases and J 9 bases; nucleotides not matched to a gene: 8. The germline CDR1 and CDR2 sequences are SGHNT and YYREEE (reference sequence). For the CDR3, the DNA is TGTGCCAGCAGCTTTGGGAGCGGGGGGGCAGGTGAGCAGTTCTTC. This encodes CASSFGSGGAGEQFF.

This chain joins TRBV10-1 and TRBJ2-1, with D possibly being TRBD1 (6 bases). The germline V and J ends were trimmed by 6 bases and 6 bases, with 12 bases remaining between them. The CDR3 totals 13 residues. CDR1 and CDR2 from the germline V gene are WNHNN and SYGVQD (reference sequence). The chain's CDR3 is CASSGTPFNEQFF. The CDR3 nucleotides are TGCGCCAGCAGCGGGACACCCTTCAATGAGCAGTTCTTC.

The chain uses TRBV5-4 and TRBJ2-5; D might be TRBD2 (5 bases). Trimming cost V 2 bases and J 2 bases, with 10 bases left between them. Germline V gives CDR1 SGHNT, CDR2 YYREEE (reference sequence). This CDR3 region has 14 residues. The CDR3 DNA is TGTGCCAGCAGCTTACAGAGACTACAAGAGACCCAGTACTTC. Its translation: CASSLQRLQETQYF.

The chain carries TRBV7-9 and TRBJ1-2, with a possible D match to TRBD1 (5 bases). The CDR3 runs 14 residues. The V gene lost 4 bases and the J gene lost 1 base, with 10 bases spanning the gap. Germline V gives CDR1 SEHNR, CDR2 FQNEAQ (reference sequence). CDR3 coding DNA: TGTGCCAGCAGCTACGGGGACCTTAACTATGGCTACACCTTC. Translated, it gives CASSYGDLNYGYTF.

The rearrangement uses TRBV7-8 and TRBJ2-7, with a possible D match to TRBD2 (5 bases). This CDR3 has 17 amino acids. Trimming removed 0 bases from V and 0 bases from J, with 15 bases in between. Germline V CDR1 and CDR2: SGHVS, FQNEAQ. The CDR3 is CASSLARMGAVSYEQYF. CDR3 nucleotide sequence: TGTGCCAGCAGCTTAGCGCGGATGGGAGCGGTCTCCTACGAGCAGTACTTC.